This T cell receptor beta chain derives from a study of OX40 agonist ivuxolimab in advanced cancers. Study details: Patient treatment consisted of intravenous ivuxolimab administration every 2 weeks at 0.01 to 10 mg/kg. The study's findings and limits: At doses 0.1 to 3.0 mg/kg, CD4+ and CD8+ clones expanded.

Germline V gene lookup returns CDR1 SEHNR and CDR2 FQNEAQ (reference sequence). V lost 7 bases, J lost 1 base, and 8 bases lay in between. The CDR3 is 13 amino acids. Sequencing was performed with immunoSEQ multiplex PCR; in TCRdb, only in-frame clones are kept and a portion is missing. This table holds approximately 40,000 clones, over 75% found once. In the case of this clone: Its specificity is unknown.

Sequenced here: CD4+ or CD8+ T cells sorted from blood, sampled in a trial of the OX40 agonist ivuxolimab. This chain joins TRBV7-9 and TRBJ1-3; D gene uncertain. The sequence was collected from an adult with an advanced solid tumor such as melanoma, head and neck, liver or kidney cancer. In DNA, the CDR3 is TGTGCCAGCAAGAGGTTGTCTGGAAACACCATATATTTT. This codes for CASKRLSGNTIYF.